These 19 T cell receptor beta chains were all obtained from the same sample, sequenced in a study of blood T cell repertoires in COVID-19. TCRdb keeps only in-frame clones here, not all; method: immunoSEQ multiplex PCR. The repertoire holds some 200,000 clones, roughly 85% seen once, with more than 4.5% in the top ten. Sequencing input: PBMCs or T cells enriched from blood (not recorded which). These receptors were obtained from a woman in her 50s who had been exposed to COVID-19.

The V call is TRBV5-4, the J call TRBJ1-2; 7 nucleotides line up with TRBD1. The CDR3 is 13 amino acids. The V gene's germline CDR1 is SGHNT and CDR2 YYREEE (reference sequence). The trim removed 4 bases at V and 7 bases at J, leaving 7 bases unmatched. In DNA form, the CDR3 reads TGTGCCAGCAGCCTAACAGGGGATGGTGGCTACACCTTC. The encoded protein is CASSLTGDGGYTF. Variable domain in full (rest from reference TRBV5-4 and TRBJ1-2): ETGVTQSPTHLIKTRGQQVTLRCSSQSGHNTVSWYQQALGQGPQFIFQYYREEENGRGNFPPRFSGLQFPNYSSELNVNALELDDSALYLCASSLTGDGGYTFGSGTRLTVV.

This chain connects TRBV19 to TRBJ1-5; D call uncertain. V lost 6 bases, J lost 0 bases, and 12 bases lay in between. The germline V gene encodes CDR1 LNHDA and CDR2 SQIVND (reference sequence). The CDR3 consists of 15 residues. The CDR3 DNA reads as TGTGCCAGTAGACAGACCACTTATAGCAATCAGCCCCAGCATTTT. Translating gives CASRQTTYSNQPQHF.

This chain connects TRBV7-9 to TRBJ1-1; D might be TRBD1 (5 bases). V was pared by 2 bases and J by 3 bases, with 7 bases between. Germline V lookup: CDR1 SEHNR, CDR2 FQNEAQ (reference sequence). The CDR3 extends over 13 amino acids. For the CDR3, the DNA is TGTGCCAGCAGCTTACGGGGGGACACTGAAGCTTTCTTT. Its translation: CASSLRGDTEAFF.

The chain is built from TRBV19 and TRBJ2-3; weak D call: TRBD2 (6 bases). V was cut by 0 bases and J by 4 bases, with 14 bases left in between. Germline V gene data show CDR1 as LNHDA and CDR2 as SQIVND (reference sequence). CDR3 length: 16 amino acids. CDR3 nucleotide sequence: TGTGCCAGTAGTATAGACTCCGGGAGTCCTGCAGATACGCAGTATTTT. It yields the protein CASSIDSGSPADTQYF.

This chain connects TRBV12-5 to TRBJ1-1, with D possibly TRBD1 on 5 matching bases. Germline values: CDR1 LGHNT, CDR2 FRNRAP. The ends were cut back, 8 bases at V and 1 base at J, with 17 bases in the middle. CDR3 length equals 15 residues. The CDR3 loop is CASYPGGNKNTEAFF. DNA for the CDR3: TGTGCTAGTTACCCGGGGGGAAATAAGAACACTGAAGCTTTCTTT.

V usage is TRBV30 and J usage is TRBJ2-5; D is uncertain. Trimming took off 3 bases at V and 4 bases at J, with 6 bases between the two ends. CDR1 and CDR2 (germline): GTSNPN, SVGIG (reference sequence). The CDR3 sequence is 11 residues long. CDR3 DNA: TGTGCCTGGAGATCCCGAGAGACCCAGTACTTC. Protein: CAWRSRETQYF.

The rearrangement links TRBV18 to TRBJ2-3, with D perhaps TRBD2 (6 bases). Deletions cut 3 bases from V and 6 bases from J, with 16 bases between. The CDR3 has 15 amino acids. Germline V lookup: CDR1 KGHSH, CDR2 LQKENI. This chain's CDR3 is CASSPGTPLKDTQYF. The CDR3 nucleotides are TGTGCCAGCTCACCCGGGACTCCCCTGAAGGATACGCAGTATTTT.

The chain employs TRBV30 and TRBJ2-6; D gene unclear. This CDR3 is built from 13 residues. CDR1 GTSNPN and CDR2 SVGIG come from the germline V gene (reference sequence). Trimming shortened V by 3 bases and J by 0 bases, and 3 bases separated the two germline ends. The CDR3 sequence: CAWRSSGANVLTF. The CDR3 region has the DNA TGTGCCTGGAGGAGCTCTGGGGCCAACGTCCTGACTTTC.

The chain links TRBV28 to TRBJ1-2; D not resolved. Germline V gene sequence: CDR1 MDHEN, CDR2 SYDVKM. Trimming removed 8 bases from V and 2 bases from J, with 12 bases in between. The CDR3 runs to 13 residues. CDR3 nucleotide sequence: TGTGCCAGCTATGTACAGCCGAACTATGGCTACACCTTC. Its protein is CASYVQPNYGYTF.

The rearrangement uses TRBV25-1 and TRBJ1-1; no reliable D call. This CDR3 spans 13 amino acids. The ends were cut back, 5 bases at V and 5 bases at J, with 12 bases in the middle. Germline-derived CDR1 and CDR2 are MGHDK and SYGVNS. The CDR3, as DNA: TGTGCCAGCAGTCTCAAACTTAGTACTGAAGCTTTCTTT. Translated, it gives CASSLKLSTEAFF.

V and J are TRBV7-2 and TRBJ2-3, with D hard to call. Germline V gene data show CDR1 as SGHTA and CDR2 as FQGNSA. V lost 2 bases to trimming and J lost 5 bases, with 11 bases between them. The CDR3 covers 14 residues. The DNA of the CDR3 is TGTGCCAGCAGCTTACCTTCTCTAGAAGATACGCAGTATTTT. Protein product: CASSLPSLEDTQYF.

The count of this clone is one. Other DNA sequences of this sample code for an identical CDR3. The V gene is TRBV5-1, the J gene TRBJ2-2; TRBD1 aligns across 9 bases. Per the germline V gene, CDR1 is SGHRS and CDR2 is YFSETQ. The CDR3 spans 16 residues. The ends lost 0 bases at V and 4 bases at J; junction bases unmatched: 4. DNA of the CDR3: TGCGCCAGCAGCTTGGCCGGACAGGGGAGCACCGGGGAGCTGTTTTTT. Translating gives CASSLAGQGSTGELFF.

The genes are TRBV11-2 and TRBJ1-3; maybe TRBD1 (6 bases). The CDR3 contains 14 residues. Trimming took 7 bases from V and 2 from J, leaving 12 bases between them. Germline V gene lookup returns CDR1 SGHAT and CDR2 FQNNGV. The CDR3 spells CASTRGGAGNTIYF. The CDR3, as DNA: TGTGCCAGCACCCGAGGGGGTGCTGGAAACACCATATATTTT. Based on the CDR3 plus reference TRBV11-2 and TRBJ1-3, the full variable domain is EAGVAQSPRYKIIEKRQSVAFWCNPISGHATLYWYQQILGQGPKLLIQFQNNGVVDDSQLPKDRFSAERLKGVDSTLKIQPAKLEDSAVYLCASTRGGAGNTIYFGEGSWLTVV.

This clone has only one observation. The chain uses TRBV2 and TRBJ1-2; 11 nucleotides line up with TRBD1. The germline gives CDR1 SNHLY, CDR2 FYNNEI. This CDR3 is built from 16 residues. J was trimmed by 8 bases and V by 6 bases; bases with no gene match: 14. The CDR3 region is CASSQPAGTGGRGYTF. The DNA for the CDR3 is TGTGCCAGCAGCCAACCTGCCGGGACAGGGGGAAGAGGCTACACCTTC. Looking up the rest from reference TRBV2 and TRBJ1-2 gives the full variable domain: EPEVTQTPSHQVTQMGQEVILRCVPISNHLYFYWYRQILGQKVEFLVSFYNNEISEKSEIFDDQFSVERPDGSNFTLKIRSTKLEDSAMYFCASSQPAGTGGRGYTFGSGTRLTVV.

The chain links TRBV4-1 to TRBJ1-4, with TRBD1 as a possible D gene (6 bases). CDR1 MGHRA and CDR2 YSYEKL come from the germline V gene. V was clipped by 4 bases and J by 5 bases, with 8 bases between them. This CDR3 spans 13 amino acids. The CDR3 sequence is CASSLTGNEKLFF. CDR3 nucleotides: TGCGCCAGCAGCCTCACAGGGAATGAAAAACTGTTTTTT.

In nucleotides, the CDR3 is TGCGCCAGCAGCTTGGACGGCAGGGTGGTCTATGGCTACACCTTC. Its translation is CASSLDGRVVYGYTF. The chain couples TRBV5-1 to TRBJ1-2; tentative D call: TRBD1 (5 bases). This CDR3 region has 15 residues. Germline V gene data show CDR1 as SGHRS and CDR2 as YFSETQ. V was pared by 0 bases and J by 4 bases, with 13 bases between.

The V and J genes are TRBV5-1 and TRBJ1-1; D is perhaps TRBD1 (5 bases). Germline V gives CDR1 SGHRS, CDR2 YFSETQ. Trimming took 2 bases from V and 5 from J, leaving 7 bases between them. The CDR3 contains 12 residues. CDR3 DNA: TGCGCCAGCAGCTTTCAGGGAACTGAAGCTTTCTTT. Protein: CASSFQGTEAFF.

This chain connects TRBV5-4 to TRBJ1-6; D unresolved. This CDR3 region has 13 residues. V was trimmed by 0 bases and J by 10 bases, leaving 8 bases between them. In germline, CDR1 is SGHNT, CDR2 YYREEE (reference sequence). For the CDR3, the DNA is TGTGCCAGCAGCTTGGGGGCCTTCTCACCCCTCCACTTT. This translates into CASSLGAFSPLHF. Based on the CDR3 plus reference TRBV5-4 and TRBJ1-6, the full variable domain is ETGVTQSPTHLIKTRGQQVTLRCSSQSGHNTVSWYQQALGQGPQFIFQYYREEENGRGNFPPRFSGLQFPNYSSELNVNALELDDSALYLCASSLGAFSPLHFGNGTRLTVT.

This clone was counted a single time. The genes are TRBV19 and TRBJ1-5, with D maybe TRBD1 (5 bases). The CDR3 totals 17 residues. With 2 bases removed from V and 0 bases from J, the gap between germline ends came to 14 bases. Germline values: CDR1 LNHDA, CDR2 SQIVND (reference sequence). Here the CDR3 reads CASSIRQGEYSNQPQHF. The CDR3 coding sequence is TGTGCCAGTAGTATACGGCAGGGTGAATATAGCAATCAGCCCCAGCATTTT.